This is a list of T cell receptor beta chains from one sample in a study of blood T cell repertoires in COVID-19. TCRdb's table, derived via immunoSEQ multiplex PCR, lists solely in-frame clones and lacks some. The repertoire consists of 200,000 to 250,000 clones, with roughly 90% occurring once and the leading ten covering less than 3.5%. Sample: peripheral blood. These receptors were collected from a woman in her sixties with acute or convalescent COVID-19. Both conserved end residues are part of each CDR3. A D gene is named only where the DNA matches it firmly. A row's size may be missing; if present it is once, few, many or a size class.

j_call | clone_size | d_call | v_call | cdr3_aa
TRBJ2-3 | - | TRBD2 | TRBV11-2 | CASSPSGGARDTQYF
TRBJ2-1 | few | TRBD2 | TRBV7-2 | CASSSPSGRRIAEQFF
TRBJ2-3 | - | - | TRBV2 | CASSEVQADTQYF
TRBJ1-6 | - | TRBD1 | TRBV5-6 | CASSLVQGASYNSPLHF
TRBJ2-5 | - | - | TRBV19 | CASSIGSTVQETQYF
TRBJ2-3 | - | - | TRBV7-2 | CASTSGRGMRSQDTQYF
TRBJ2-3 | - | TRBD2 | TRBV29-1 | CSAGEGRGTDTQYF
TRBJ2-7 | - | - | TRBV27 | CASSPTVSYEQYF
TRBJ2-5 | - | TRBD2 | TRBV11-3 | CASSKRTSGGETQYF
TRBJ2-4 | few | - | TRBV7-2 | CASSLVASRVQYF
TRBJ2-7 | - | TRBD1 | TRBV28 | CASSQSQGDHEQYF
TRBJ2-3 | once | - | TRBV9 | CASSVRVRDTQYF
TRBJ1-4 | - | - | TRBV19 | CASSMMTASMQTNEKLFF
TRBJ1-1 | - | - | TRBV7-2 | CASSFTVTGFSEAFF
TRBJ2-1 | - | TRBD2 | TRBV6-2/TRBV6-3 | CASSYSVRGTHQVDEQFF
TRBJ2-2 | - | - | TRBV5-1 | CASSYYRAGELFF
TRBJ1-2 | - | TRBD1 | TRBV30 | CAWSVGTDGYTF
TRBJ1-4 | few | - | TRBV6-1 | CASSDRAFNEKLFF
TRBJ2-5 | - | - | TRBV28 | CASILAGQETQYF
TRBJ1-1 | - | - | TRBV3-1/TRBV3-2 | CASSQVLGLPGTEAFF
TRBJ1-5 | - | - | TRBV6-5 | CASSRTVNQPQHF
TRBJ2-3 | - | - | TRBV5-1 | CASSLAGYHTDTQYF
TRBJ2-3 | - | TRBD2 | TRBV7-2 | CASTPGLALFTDTQYF
TRBJ2-4 | - | - | TRBV19 | CASSRILGADLAKNIQYF
TRBJ2-7 | - | - | TRBV4-3 | CASSQVVSTYEQYF
TRBJ2-7 | - | TRBD2 | TRBV19 | CASSIVAGGPREQYF
TRBJ2-3 | - | - | TRBV27 | CASSLEDSRADTQYF
TRBJ2-7 | - | - | TRBV28 | CASSRGHLAQTYEQYF